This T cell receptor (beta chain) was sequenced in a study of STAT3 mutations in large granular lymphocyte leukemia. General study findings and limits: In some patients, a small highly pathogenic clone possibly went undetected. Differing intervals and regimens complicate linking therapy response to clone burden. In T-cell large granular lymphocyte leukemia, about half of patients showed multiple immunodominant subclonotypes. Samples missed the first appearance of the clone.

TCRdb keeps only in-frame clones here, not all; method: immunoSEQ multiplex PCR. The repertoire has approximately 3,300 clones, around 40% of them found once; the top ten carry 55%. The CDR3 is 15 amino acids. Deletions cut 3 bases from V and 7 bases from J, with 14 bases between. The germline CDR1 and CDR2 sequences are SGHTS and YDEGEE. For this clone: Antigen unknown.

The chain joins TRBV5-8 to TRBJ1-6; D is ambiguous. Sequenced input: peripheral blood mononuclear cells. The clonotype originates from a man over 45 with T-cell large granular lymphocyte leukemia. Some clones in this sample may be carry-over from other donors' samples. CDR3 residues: CASSSRSTGNSPLHF. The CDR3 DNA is TGTGCCAGCAGCTCCCGCTCTACCGGGAATTCACCCCTCCACTTT.